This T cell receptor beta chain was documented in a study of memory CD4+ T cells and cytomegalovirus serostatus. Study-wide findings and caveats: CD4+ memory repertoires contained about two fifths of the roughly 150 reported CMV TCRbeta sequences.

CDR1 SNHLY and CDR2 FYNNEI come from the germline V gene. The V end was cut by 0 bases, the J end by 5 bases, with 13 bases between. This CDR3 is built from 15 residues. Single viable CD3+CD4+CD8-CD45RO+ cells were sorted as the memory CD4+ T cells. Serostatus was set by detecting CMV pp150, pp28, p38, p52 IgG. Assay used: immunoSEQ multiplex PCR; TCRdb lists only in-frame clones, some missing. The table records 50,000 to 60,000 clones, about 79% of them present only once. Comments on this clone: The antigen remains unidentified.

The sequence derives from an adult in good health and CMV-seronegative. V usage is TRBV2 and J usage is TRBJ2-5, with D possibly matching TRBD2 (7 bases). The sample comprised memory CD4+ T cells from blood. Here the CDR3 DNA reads TGTGCCAGCAGTGAAGCGGGGAGGGGGTCTGAGACCCAGTACTTC. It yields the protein CASSEAGRGSETQYF.